These T cell receptor beta chains were read from a single sample in a study of cytomegalovirus exposure and HLA in healthy donors. Method: immunoSEQ multiplex PCR; TCRdb's copy keeps in-frame clones and lacks some. The repertoire holds hundreds of thousands of clones, with about 88% as singletons. The sample was PBMCs. Receptors were obtained from a man aged 18 to 29 in good health and CMV-seropositive. The CDR3 runs from the conserved cysteine through the conserved F or W. The order of the fields is V gene, D gene, J gene, clone size, CDR3 DNA, CDR3 protein. D genes are given only for firm matches. Clone size is stated in some rows and not others, as once, few, many or a class when expanded.

V: TRBV4-3; D: TRBD2; J: TRBJ2-7; size: -; DNA: TGCGCCAGCAGCTACGGACTAGCGGCCTCCTACGAGCAGTACTTC; CDR3: CASSYGLAASYEQYF
V: TRBV29-1; D: -; J: TRBJ2-6; size: -; DNA: TGCAGCGTCAGGGGGGCAGGGGCCAACGTCCTGACTTTC; CDR3: CSVRGAGANVLTF
V: TRBV7-6; D: -; J: TRBJ2-7; size: -; DNA: TGTGCCAGCAGCTTAGCGCAGGGGCCACAATACGAGCAGTACTTC; CDR3: CASSLAQGPQYEQYF
V: TRBV7-2; D: -; J: TRBJ2-1; size: -; DNA: TGTGCCAGCTCCTCGGCAGGGACCCTCGGTGAGCAGTTCTTC; CDR3: CASSSAGTLGEQFF
V: TRBV30; D: TRBD1; J: TRBJ2-1; size: -; DNA: TGTGCCTGGAGTGATCGGACAGGGCGATCCTACAATGAGCAGTTCTTC; CDR3: CAWSDRTGRSYNEQFF
V: TRBV9; D: TRBD2; J: TRBJ2-3; size: once; DNA: TGTGCCAGCAGCGTAGCTCCTCCGACTAGCGGACCCACAGATACGCAGTATTTT; CDR3: CASSVAPPTSGPTDTQYF
V: TRBV5-6; D: -; J: TRBJ1-1; size: -; DNA: TGTGCCAGCAGCTTGAGGGGGATGGGTGAAGCTTTCTTT; CDR3: CASSLRGMGEAFF
V: TRBV6-1; D: -; J: TRBJ2-7; size: -; DNA: TGTGCCAGCAGTCGAGTAAGGGGTAGCTCCTACGAGCAGTACTTC; CDR3: CASSRVRGSSYEQYF
V: TRBV14; D: -; J: TRBJ2-5; size: -; DNA: TGTGCCAGCAGCCAAGTTCTGTCGTACCAAGAGACCCAGTACTTC; CDR3: CASSQVLSYQETQYF
V: TRBV15; D: TRBD2; J: TRBJ2-3; size: -; DNA: TGTGCCACCAGCAGAGAAAGCGGGAGTCAGGCCTTCCCAGATACGCAGTATTTT; CDR3: CATSRESGSQAFPDTQYF
V: TRBV27; D: -; J: TRBJ2-7; size: -; DNA: TGTGCCAGCAGTTTAGGGACCAACTACGAGCAGTACTTC; CDR3: CASSLGTNYEQYF
V: TRBV2; D: -; J: TRBJ2-1; size: -; DNA: TGTGTCACCAGGAGTTGGGCAGGCTACAATGAGCAGTTCTTC; CDR3: CVTRSWAGYNEQFF
V: TRBV6-5; D: TRBD1; J: TRBJ2-1; size: -; DNA: TGTGCCAGCAGTTCGTTAACAGGGGGCACCTACAATGAGCAGTTCTTC; CDR3: CASSSLTGGTYNEQFF
V: TRBV18; D: TRBD1; J: TRBJ1-2; size: -; DNA: TGTGCCAGCTCACCCGACAGGGAGGGGGGCTACACCTTC; CDR3: CASSPDREGGYTF
V: TRBV5-1; D: -; J: TRBJ1-2; size: -; DNA: TGCGCCAGCAGCTTGGTAGGAGGGGACTATGGCTACACCTTC; CDR3: CASSLVGGDYGYTF
V: TRBV11-2; D: -; J: TRBJ2-3; size: -; DNA: TGTGCCAGCAGCTTACGGAGGGGGGACACAGATACGCAGTATTTT; CDR3: CASSLRRGDTDTQYF
V: TRBV6-1; D: -; J: TRBJ2-1; size: -; DNA: TGTGCCAGCAGTGCCTACGGGGGGCGGGTCGGCTACAATGAGCAGTTCTTC; CDR3: CASSAYGGRVGYNEQFF
V: TRBV7-2; D: -; J: TRBJ2-7; size: -; DNA: TGTGCCAGCAGCTTAGTTCAGGTTTGGGGGACCCCTACCGCCGAGCAGTACTTC; CDR3: CASSLVQVWGTPTAEQYF
V: TRBV5-4; D: -; J: TRBJ2-3; size: -; DNA: TGTGCCAGCAGTCTGGAGGGCCAAACAGATACGCAGTATTTT; CDR3: CASSLEGQTDTQYF
V: TRBV28; D: -; J: TRBJ2-7; size: -; DNA: TGTGCCAGCAGTATACAGTCCTACGAGCAGTACTTC; CDR3: CASSIQSYEQYF
V: TRBV7-9; D: -; J: TRBJ2-5; size: -; DNA: TGTGCCAGCAGCTTAGGACAGGCCCTCGGGGTGGCCCAGTACTTC; CDR3: CASSLGQALGVAQYF
V: TRBV18; D: TRBD1; J: TRBJ1-2; size: once; DNA: TGTGCCAGCTCACCAGGGACAGGGGGTTTCTATGGCTACACCTTC; CDR3: CASSPGTGGFYGYTF
V: TRBV6-1; D: TRBD1; J: TRBJ2-5; size: -; DNA: TGTGCCAGCAGTACTGGGACAGGGAAAGAGACCCAGTACTTC; CDR3: CASSTGTGKETQYF
V: TRBV6-1; D: -; J: TRBJ1-4; size: -; DNA: TGTGCCAGCAGTGAATGGGACCCAGCTAATGAAAAACTGTTTTTT; CDR3: CASSEWDPANEKLFF
V: TRBV10-2; D: TRBD1; J: TRBJ1-1; size: few; DNA: TGCGCCAGCGGCACAGGGGGCACTGAAGCTTTCTTT; CDR3: CASGTGGTEAFF
V: TRBV15; D: -; J: TRBJ2-5; size: once; DNA: TGTGCCACCAGCAGAGCGGCAGGAGGAGAGACCCAGTACTTC; CDR3: CATSRAAGGETQYF
V: TRBV6-1; D: TRBD1; J: TRBJ1-2; size: -; DNA: TGTGCCAGCACCAGACAGGGGAACCTCTATGGCTACACCTTC; CDR3: CASTRQGNLYGYTF
V: TRBV18; D: -; J: TRBJ1-2; size: -; DNA: TGTGCCAGCTCACTGGGAAGTAACTATGGCTACACCTTC; CDR3: CASSLGSNYGYTF
V: TRBV5-1; D: -; J: TRBJ1-1; size: -; DNA: TGCGCCAGCAGTCACTCGTTAGGGACCGAGGACTTGAACACTGAAGCTTTCTTT; CDR3: CASSHSLGTEDLNTEAFF
V: TRBV19; D: TRBD1; J: TRBJ2-7; size: few; DNA: TGTGCCAGTAGTATGGTGGCAGGGGGCGAGCAGTACTTC; CDR3: CASSMVAGGEQYF
V: TRBV28; D: TRBD2; J: TRBJ2-2; size: once; DNA: TGTGCCAGCACCCGGGGCGGGAGGGCCCCCGGGGAGCTGTTTTTT; CDR3: CASTRGGRAPGELFF
V: TRBV11-2; D: -; J: TRBJ2-7; size: -; DNA: TGTGCCAGCAGCACGCTAGGACAGGGAGGACTAGACGAGCAGTACTTC; CDR3: CASSTLGQGGLDEQYF
V: TRBV10-1; D: TRBD2; J: TRBJ2-1; size: -; DNA: TGCGCCAGCAGTCCGGGGACTACTCTCAATGAGCAGTTCTTC; CDR3: CASSPGTTLNEQFF
V: TRBV19; D: TRBD2; J: TRBJ2-5; size: -; DNA: TGTGCCAGTAGTCGGGTAGCGGGAACCGAGGGGGAGACCCAGTACTTC; CDR3: CASSRVAGTEGETQYF
V: TRBV5-4; D: TRBD2; J: TRBJ2-1; size: few; DNA: TGTGCCAGCAGCGGAGAACTAGCGGGAGCGAGATACAATGAGCAGTTCTTC; CDR3: CASSGELAGARYNEQFF
V: TRBV5-1; D: TRBD1; J: TRBJ2-7; size: few; DNA: TGCGCCAGCAGCTTGGGGACAGGGGGGTACGAGCAGTACTTC; CDR3: CASSLGTGGYEQYF
V: TRBV5-1; D: -; J: TRBJ2-6; size: -; DNA: TGCGCCAGCAGCTCTACCTCTGGGGCCAACGTCCTGACTTTC; CDR3: CASSSTSGANVLTF
V: TRBV28; D: TRBD1; J: TRBJ2-6; size: -; DNA: TGTGCCACACGACAGGGTGCTGGGGCCAACGTCCTGACTTTC; CDR3: CATRQGAGANVLTF
V: TRBV27; D: TRBD1; J: TRBJ2-1; size: -; DNA: TGTGCCAGCAGTGCCGGGACAGGGGGCAATGAGCAGTTCTTC; CDR3: CASSAGTGGNEQFF
V: TRBV11-2; D: -; J: TRBJ1-1; size: -; DNA: TGTGCCAGCAGCTTAGAACAGGGTTGGCGGGCTTTCTTT; CDR3: CASSLEQGWRAFF
V: TRBV18; D: -; J: TRBJ2-3; size: -; DNA: TGTGCCAGCTCACCACCGTCTTCCACAGATACGCAGTATTTT; CDR3: CASSPPSSTDTQYF
V: TRBV6-5; D: -; J: TRBJ2-5; size: -; DNA: TGTGCCAGCAGTACCCCTGGGGGTCAAGAGACCCAGTACTTC; CDR3: CASSTPGGQETQYF
V: TRBV5-1; D: TRBD1; J: TRBJ1-1; size: -; DNA: TGCGCCAGCAGCCTACAGGGGGCTAACACTGAAGCTTTCTTT; CDR3: CASSLQGANTEAFF
V: TRBV12-2; D: -; J: TRBJ1-5; size: once; DNA: TGTGCAAGTCGCTCCAGTACGGGACAGGGGGCCCCTGGCAATCAGCCCCAGCATTTT; CDR3: CASRSSTGQGAPGNQPQHF
V: TRBV18; D: -; J: TRBJ1-4; size: -; DNA: TGTGCCAGCTCACCAGACGGGCCGGCGCGTGAAAAACTGTTTTTT; CDR3: CASSPDGPAREKLFF
V: TRBV27; D: TRBD2; J: TRBJ2-1; size: -; DNA: TGTGCCAGCAGTTTATCGCTAGCGGGTTCCTACAATGAGCAGTTCTTC; CDR3: CASSLSLAGSYNEQFF
V: TRBV27; D: -; J: TRBJ2-2; size: -; DNA: TGTGCCAGCAGTTTTGCCCAGGGATTCACCGGGGAGCTGTTTTTT; CDR3: CASSFAQGFTGELFF
V: TRBV30; D: -; J: TRBJ1-5; size: -; DNA: TGTGCCTGGAGCCGGGGGGTAATAAGCCCCAATCAGCCCCAGCATTTT; CDR3: CAWSRGVISPNQPQHF
V: TRBV7-2; D: -; J: TRBJ2-6; size: -; DNA: TGTGCCAGCAGCTGGGGCGGGCCTGGGGCCAACGTCCTGACTTTC; CDR3: CASSWGGPGANVLTF
V: TRBV7-2; D: TRBD1; J: TRBJ1-1; size: -; DNA: TGTGCCAGCAGCTCGCGACAGGGGCCGAACACTGAAGCTTTCTTT; CDR3: CASSSRQGPNTEAFF
V: TRBV5-4; D: -; J: TRBJ2-5; size: -; DNA: TGTGCCAGCAACCGGCAGGGGCGAGAGACCCAGTACTTC; CDR3: CASNRQGRETQYF
V: TRBV18; D: -; J: TRBJ2-2; size: -; DNA: TGTGCCAGCTCAGGACAGTGGAACACCGGGGAGCTGTTTTTT; CDR3: CASSGQWNTGELFF
V: TRBV10-1; D: TRBD1; J: TRBJ2-5; size: -; DNA: TGCGCCAGCAGTAGACAGGGGGCAGAGACCCAGTACTTC; CDR3: CASSRQGAETQYF